This TCR beta chain stems from a study of blood T cell repertoires in COVID-19. Germline values: CDR1 ENHRY, CDR2 SYGVKD. CDR3 length: 12 residues. V lost 3 bases, J lost 3 bases, and 6 bases lay in between. Clones were sequenced by immunoSEQ multiplex PCR, and TCRdb holds only the in-frame ones, with some missing. The sample contains fewer than 200,000 clones, 70% to 80% of which appear only once. The sequence came from a man aged 55 to 70 with acute or convalescent COVID-19. Sequencing was performed on peripheral blood. This chain connects TRBV10-3 to TRBJ2-7; no definite D call. Written as DNA, the CDR3 is TGTGCCATCAGTGAATCAAACTACGAGCAGTACTTC. Translating gives CAISESNYEQYF.